This T cell receptor beta chain appears in the sequencing data of a study of vaccination and CD4 T cells after COVID-19 (dated by TCRdb to between 2022 and 2023). Study-wide context: Every convalescent patient had a positive nasal swab PCR test for SARS-CoV-2, with mild disease in nine patients and severe disease in one. Post-vaccine blood samples were obtained a median of roughly 75 days after the second vaccine dose, with a range of roughly 13 to 250 days. Post-COVID blood samples were collected from convalescent patients a median of around 96 days after diagnosis, with a range of roughly 30 to 170 days. Each participant got two doses of either the Pfizer-BioNTech BNT162b2 vaccine (n=8) or the Moderna mRNA-1273 vaccine (n=2). The cultures were stimulated with overlapping spike peptide pools from SARS-CoV-2 and from the common cold coronaviruses HCoV-NL63, HCoV-OC43 and HCoV-229E. The spike-specific CD4+ TCR repertoire was compared before and after mRNA vaccination in about nine COVID-19 convalescent patients and a few infection-naive healthy vaccine recipients. In the convalescent cohort there were six males and four females, among whom were two Hispanic individuals, seven Caucasians, two Asians and one multiracial person. Control cultures received a CEFX viral epitope pool as the positive control, an HIV-1 Nef peptide pool as the negative control, or no peptide. What the authors observed across the whole study: Only a relatively small number of convalescent patients were included in the study, and early timepoints following natural infection were not analyzed. Among convalescent patients, a median about 86% of the SARS-CoV-2-reactive clones seen after vaccination appeared only after vaccination, which suggests priming specific to the vaccine. Although the median number of SARS-CoV-2-reactive clonotypes went up from 21 after infection to some 37 after vaccination, the increase was not significant. Of the vaccine-specific clones in convalescent patients, 304 of 307, or nearly all, reacted only to SARS-CoV-2 spike and did not cross-react with common cold coronaviruses.

Library preparation used PCR. TCR sequencing of DNA from cultured CD4+ T cells used the Oncomine TCR Beta short-read assay at the Johns Hopkins FTIC core. The QIAamp micro DNA kit was used to extract genomic DNA from the cultured CD4+ T cells. Oncomine TCR Beta libraries from cultured CD4+ T cells were pooled using unique dual indexes and sequenced on an Illumina iSeq 100. In the paper's pipeline: Non-productive sequences were removed, and CDR3s that did not start with C, did not end with F or W, or were shorter than 7 amino acids were discarded. Antigen-specific clonotypes were identified with the MANAFEST web application by comparing peptide-stimulated wells with reference and other culture wells. An FDR below 0.05, an odds ratio above 5, and a productive frequency above 0.1% in at least two of three replicate wells were required for clones to be considered positive. A clonotype was classed as cross-reactive if the clonotype showed significant expansion both in SARS-CoV-2 spike wells and in at least one common cold coronavirus spike condition. Similarity between CDR3 sequences was evaluated in R version 3.6.1 using Levenshtein distances (stringdist) and unrooted phylogenetic trees (ape). TCRdb reprocessing: public reads trimmed at Q25 with fastp, clones called with MiXCR, in-frame beta chains kept. Identical CDR3 protein sequences are pooled into one entry, listed with their most common genes and DNA. TCRdb's processing, not the authors' own work, is the source of the V and J calls. The sample records several thousand distinct CDR3 sequences, roughly three fifths of which are singletons. Of the sample, approximately 40% is held by the ten largest clones.

In light of the paper, this sample's treatment or condition label describes: approximately nine-day PBMC culture with coronavirus spike peptide pools or control peptides (ViraFEST assay). To expand antigen-specific T cells with peptide pools and then pick out the expanded clonotypes through TCR sequencing, the study relied on the ViraFEST assay. Positive SARS-CoV-2 PCR tests in the convalescent patients dated from March to December 2020, before Alpha, Beta and Delta variants emerged in the United States. PBMCs were cultured at under 2.5 million per well in IMDM supplemented with roughly 5% human AB serum and approximately 10 IU/ml IL-2, with 9.5 to 10 ug/ml peptide pools added. On days 3 and 7, half of the culture medium was replaced with fresh IL-2-containing medium. Once the cells had been in culture for less than 12 days, the EasySep CD4+ T cell isolation kit was used to isolate CD4+ T cells by negative selection. Ficoll-Paque Plus gradient centrifugation was used to isolate PBMCs from whole blood, and the isolated PBMCs were then either used fresh or cryopreserved at -140C. Each culture condition was generally run in triplicate wells.

Comment on this clonotype: No cognate antigen has been identified for it. The record has no base qualities; no much larger clone is one base away.

The receptor's source is a human donor who had recovered from COVID-19. The sample taken for sequencing was CD4+ T cells from blood, cultured in vitro.

The nucleotides are TGCAGCGTTACAGGGGGCATGGGATATGGCTACACCTTC. Its translation is CSVTGGMGYGYTF. This receptor chain uses TRBV29-1 and TRBJ1-2, and TRBD1 aligns with 9 junction nucleotides. Sequences SQVTM (CDR1) and ANQGSEA (CDR2) are obtained from the germline V gene. V trim: 5 bases; J trim: 5 bases; unmatched bases: 6. From the cysteine through the phenylalanine, the CDR3 covers 13 amino acids. Just CDR3 DNA is preserved here, 39 bases in frame from base 1.